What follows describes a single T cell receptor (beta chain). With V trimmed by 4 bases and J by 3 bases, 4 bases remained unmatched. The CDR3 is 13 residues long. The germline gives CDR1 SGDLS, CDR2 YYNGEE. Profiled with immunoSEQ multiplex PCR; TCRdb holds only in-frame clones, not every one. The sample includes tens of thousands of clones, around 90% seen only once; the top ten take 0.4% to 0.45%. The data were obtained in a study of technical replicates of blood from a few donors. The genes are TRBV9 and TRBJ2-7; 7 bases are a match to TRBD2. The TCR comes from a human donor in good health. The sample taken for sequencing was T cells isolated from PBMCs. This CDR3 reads CASSPAGLYEQYF. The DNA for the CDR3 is TGTGCCAGCAGCCCAGCGGGGCTCTACGAGCAGTACTTC.